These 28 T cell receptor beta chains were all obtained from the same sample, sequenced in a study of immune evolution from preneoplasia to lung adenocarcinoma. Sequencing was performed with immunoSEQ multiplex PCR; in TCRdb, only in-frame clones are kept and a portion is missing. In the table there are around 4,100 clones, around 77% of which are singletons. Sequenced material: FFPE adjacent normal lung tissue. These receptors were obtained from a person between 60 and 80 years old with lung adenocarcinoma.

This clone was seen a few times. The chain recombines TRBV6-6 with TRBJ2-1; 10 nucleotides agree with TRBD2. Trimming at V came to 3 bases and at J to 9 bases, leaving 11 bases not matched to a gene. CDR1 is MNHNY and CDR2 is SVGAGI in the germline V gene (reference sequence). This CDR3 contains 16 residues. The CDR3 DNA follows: TGTGCCAGCAGTTATCGTAGGCTAGCGGGAGCAACTGAGCAGTTCTTC. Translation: CASSYRRLAGATEQFF.

Written as DNA, the CDR3 is TGTGCCAGCAGCCAACCTACGGACAGGAGCTCCTACGAGCAGTACTTC. This codes for CASSQPTDRSSYEQYF. The V and J genes are TRBV14 and TRBJ2-7; TRBD1 aligns across 7 bases. This CDR3 comprises 16 residues. J lost 0 bases, V lost 2 bases, and 7 bases had no gene match. Germline V CDR1 and CDR2: SGHDN, FVKESK.

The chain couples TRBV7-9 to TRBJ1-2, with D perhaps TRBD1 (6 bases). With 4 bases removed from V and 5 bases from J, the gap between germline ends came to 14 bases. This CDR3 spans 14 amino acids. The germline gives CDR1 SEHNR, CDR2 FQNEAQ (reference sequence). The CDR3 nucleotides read TGTGCCAGCAGCTCACAGGGAGTAGGGTATGGCTACACCTTC. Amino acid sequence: CASSSQGVGYGYTF.

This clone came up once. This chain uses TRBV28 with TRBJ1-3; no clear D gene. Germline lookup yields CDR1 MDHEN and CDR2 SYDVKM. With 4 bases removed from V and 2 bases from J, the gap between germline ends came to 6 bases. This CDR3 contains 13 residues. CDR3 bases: TGTGCCAGCAGTTCCAATCCTGGAAACACCATATATTTT. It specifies CASSSNPGNTIYF.

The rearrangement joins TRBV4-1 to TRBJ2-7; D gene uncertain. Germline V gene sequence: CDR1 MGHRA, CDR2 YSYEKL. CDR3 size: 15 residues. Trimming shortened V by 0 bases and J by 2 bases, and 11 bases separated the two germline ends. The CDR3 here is CASSQDIPTPYEQYF. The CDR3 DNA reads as TGCGCCAGCAGCCAAGATATCCCGACCCCCTACGAGCAGTACTTC.

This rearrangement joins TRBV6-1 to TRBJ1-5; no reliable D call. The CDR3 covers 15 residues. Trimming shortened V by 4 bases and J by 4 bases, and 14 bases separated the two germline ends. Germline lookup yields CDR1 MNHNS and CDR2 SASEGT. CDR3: CASSGSQSLNQPQHF. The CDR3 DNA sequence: TGTGCCAGCAGTGGTAGCCAAAGTCTTAATCAGCCCCAGCATTTT.

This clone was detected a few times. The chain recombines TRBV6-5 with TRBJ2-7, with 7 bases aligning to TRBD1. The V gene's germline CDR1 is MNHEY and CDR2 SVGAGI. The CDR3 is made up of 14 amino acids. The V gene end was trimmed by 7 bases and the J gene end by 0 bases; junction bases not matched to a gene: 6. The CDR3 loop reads CASNGAGGSYEQYF. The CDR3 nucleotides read TGTGCCAGCAACGGGGCAGGGGGCTCCTACGAGCAGTACTTC.

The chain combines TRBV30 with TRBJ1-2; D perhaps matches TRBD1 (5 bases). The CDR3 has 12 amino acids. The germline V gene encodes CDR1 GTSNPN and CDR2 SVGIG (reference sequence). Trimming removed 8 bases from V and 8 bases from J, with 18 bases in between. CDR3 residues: CAITRGPMGYTF. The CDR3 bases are TGTGCCATCACGAGGGGCCCAATGGGCTACACCTTC.

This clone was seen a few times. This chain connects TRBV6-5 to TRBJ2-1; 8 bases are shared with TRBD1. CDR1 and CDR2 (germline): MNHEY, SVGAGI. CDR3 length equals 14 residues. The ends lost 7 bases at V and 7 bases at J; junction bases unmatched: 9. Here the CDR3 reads CASTHRQGNNEQFF. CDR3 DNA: TGTGCCAGCACCCATCGACAGGGGAATAATGAGCAGTTCTTC.

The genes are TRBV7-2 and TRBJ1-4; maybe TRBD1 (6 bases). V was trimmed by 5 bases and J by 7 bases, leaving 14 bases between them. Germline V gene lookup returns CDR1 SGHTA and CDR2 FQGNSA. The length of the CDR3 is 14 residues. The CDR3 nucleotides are TGTGCCAGCAGCATCGGACAGTTTCGTGAAAAACTGTTTTTT. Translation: CASSIGQFREKLFF.

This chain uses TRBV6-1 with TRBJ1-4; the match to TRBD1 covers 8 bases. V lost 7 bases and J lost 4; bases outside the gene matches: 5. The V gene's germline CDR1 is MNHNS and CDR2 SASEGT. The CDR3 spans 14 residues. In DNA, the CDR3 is TGTGCCAGCAAATCAGGGGGCGTTAATGAAAAACTGTTTTTT. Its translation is CASKSGGVNEKLFF.

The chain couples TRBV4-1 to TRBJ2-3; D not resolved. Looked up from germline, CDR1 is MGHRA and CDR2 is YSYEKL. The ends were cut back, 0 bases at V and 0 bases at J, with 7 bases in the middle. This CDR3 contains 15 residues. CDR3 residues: CASSQDPRSTDTQYF. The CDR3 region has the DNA TGCGCCAGCAGCCAAGATCCCAGGAGCACAGATACGCAGTATTTT.

This chain's CDR3 is CASSPLDSSYEQYF. CDR3 nucleotides: TGTGCCAGCAGCCCCCTGGACAGCTCCTACGAGCAGTACTTC. The chain uses TRBV7-6 and TRBJ2-7; D may be TRBD1 (6 bases). V dropped 5 bases and J dropped 0 bases, with 11 bases sitting between them. CDR1 SGHVS and CDR2 FNYEAQ come from the germline V gene. CDR3 length: 14 amino acids.

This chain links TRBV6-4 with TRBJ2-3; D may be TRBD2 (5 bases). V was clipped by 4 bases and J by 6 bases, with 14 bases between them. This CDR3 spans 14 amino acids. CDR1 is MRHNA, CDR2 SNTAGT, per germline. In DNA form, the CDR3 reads TGTGCCAGCAGTGGGCTAGCTGGCTCCGATACGCAGTATTTT. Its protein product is CASSGLAGSDTQYF.

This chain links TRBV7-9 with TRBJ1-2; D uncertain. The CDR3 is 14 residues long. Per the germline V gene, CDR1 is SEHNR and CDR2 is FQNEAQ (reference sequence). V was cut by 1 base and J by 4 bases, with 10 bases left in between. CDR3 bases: TGTGCCAGCAGCTTAGGGGTTTCCCTCTATGGCTACACCTTC. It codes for CASSLGVSLYGYTF.

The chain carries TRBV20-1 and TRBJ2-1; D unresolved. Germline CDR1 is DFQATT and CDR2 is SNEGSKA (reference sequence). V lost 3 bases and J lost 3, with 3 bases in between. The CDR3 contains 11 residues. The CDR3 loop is CSASVYNEQFF. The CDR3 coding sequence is TGCAGTGCTAGTGTCTACAATGAGCAGTTCTTC.

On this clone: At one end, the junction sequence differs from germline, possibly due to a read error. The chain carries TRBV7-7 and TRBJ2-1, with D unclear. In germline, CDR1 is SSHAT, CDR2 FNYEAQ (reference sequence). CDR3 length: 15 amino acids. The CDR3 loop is CASSLDFERNNEQFF. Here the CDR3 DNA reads TGTGCTAGCAGCTTAGATTTCGAGAGGAACAATGAGCAGTTCTTC.

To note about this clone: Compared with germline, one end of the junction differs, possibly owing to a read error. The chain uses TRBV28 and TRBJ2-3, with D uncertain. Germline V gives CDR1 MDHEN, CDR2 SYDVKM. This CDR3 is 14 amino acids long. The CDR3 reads CAVLLQASTDTQYF. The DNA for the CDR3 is TGCGCCGTATTACTTCAGGCTAGCACAGATACGCAGTATTTT.

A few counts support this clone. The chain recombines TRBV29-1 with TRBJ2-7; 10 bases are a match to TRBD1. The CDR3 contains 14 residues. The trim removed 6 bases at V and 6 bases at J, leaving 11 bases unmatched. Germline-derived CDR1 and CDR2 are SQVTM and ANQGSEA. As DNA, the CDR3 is TGCAGCGTCTCGACAGGGGGCTCTTCGGGCGAGCAGTACTTC. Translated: CSVSTGGSSGEQYF.

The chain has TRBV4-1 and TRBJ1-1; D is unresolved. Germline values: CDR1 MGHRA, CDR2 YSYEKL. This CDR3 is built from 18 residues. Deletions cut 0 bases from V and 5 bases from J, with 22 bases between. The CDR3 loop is CASSQDGQVIDAGTEAFF. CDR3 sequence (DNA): TGCGCCAGCAGCCAAGATGGGCAGGTAATCGACGCGGGGACTGAAGCTTTCTTT.

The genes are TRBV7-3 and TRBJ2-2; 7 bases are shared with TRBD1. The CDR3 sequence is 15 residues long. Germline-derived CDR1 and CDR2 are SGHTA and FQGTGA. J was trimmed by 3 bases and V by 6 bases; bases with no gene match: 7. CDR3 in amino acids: CASRRKTGDTGELFF. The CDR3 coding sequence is TGTGCCAGCAGGAGAAAAACAGGGGACACCGGGGAGCTGTTTTTT.

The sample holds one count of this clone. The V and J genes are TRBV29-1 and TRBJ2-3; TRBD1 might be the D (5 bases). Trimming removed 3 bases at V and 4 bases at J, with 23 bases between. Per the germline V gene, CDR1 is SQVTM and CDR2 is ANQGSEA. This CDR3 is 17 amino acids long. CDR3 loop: CSVDRAIPLLHADTQYF. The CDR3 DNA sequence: TGCAGCGTTGACAGGGCCATACCCCTATTACACGCAGATACGCAGTATTTT.

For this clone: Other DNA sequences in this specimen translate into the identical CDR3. For the CDR3, the DNA is TGTGCCAGCAGTCCGGGGACAGGCTCTGGAAACACCATATATTTT. Translating gives CASSPGTGSGNTIYF. The chain joins TRBV28 to TRBJ1-3; 8 nucleotides line up with TRBD1. This CDR3 is built from 15 residues. V was pared by 5 bases and J by 0 bases, with 3 bases of the junction left unmatched. Per the germline V gene, CDR1 is MDHEN and CDR2 is SYDVKM.

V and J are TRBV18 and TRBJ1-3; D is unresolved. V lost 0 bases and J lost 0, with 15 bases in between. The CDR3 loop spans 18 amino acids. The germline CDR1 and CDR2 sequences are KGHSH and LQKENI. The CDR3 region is CASSPPVGLFSSGNTIYF. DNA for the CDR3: TGTGCCAGCTCACCACCGGTCGGACTGTTTAGCTCTGGAAACACCATATATTTT.

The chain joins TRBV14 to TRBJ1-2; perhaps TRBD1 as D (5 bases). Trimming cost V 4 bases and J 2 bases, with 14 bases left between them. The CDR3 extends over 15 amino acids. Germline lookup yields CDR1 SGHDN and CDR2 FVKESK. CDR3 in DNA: TGTGCCAGCAGCCGCGGGACCGGGATCAACTATGGCTACACCTTC. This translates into CASSRGTGINYGYTF.

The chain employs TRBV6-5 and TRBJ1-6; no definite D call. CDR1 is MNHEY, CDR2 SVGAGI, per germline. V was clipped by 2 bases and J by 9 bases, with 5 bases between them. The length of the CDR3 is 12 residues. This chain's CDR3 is CASSYNTSPLHF. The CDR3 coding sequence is TGTGCCAGCAGTTACAATACTTCACCCCTCCACTTT.

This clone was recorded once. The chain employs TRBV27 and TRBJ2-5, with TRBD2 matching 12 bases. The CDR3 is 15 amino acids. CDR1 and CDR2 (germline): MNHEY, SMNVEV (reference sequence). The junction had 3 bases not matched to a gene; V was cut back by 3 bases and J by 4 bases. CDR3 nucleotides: TGTGCCAGCAGTTTGACTAGCGGGGGTTTAGAGACCCAGTACTTC. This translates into CASSLTSGGLETQYF.

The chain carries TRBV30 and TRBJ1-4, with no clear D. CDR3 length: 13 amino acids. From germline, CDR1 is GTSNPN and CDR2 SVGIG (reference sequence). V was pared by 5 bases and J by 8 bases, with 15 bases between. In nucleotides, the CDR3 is TGTGCCTGGTGGCAGGCGCCCGCAGAAAAACTGTTTTTT. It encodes CAWWQAPAEKLFF.